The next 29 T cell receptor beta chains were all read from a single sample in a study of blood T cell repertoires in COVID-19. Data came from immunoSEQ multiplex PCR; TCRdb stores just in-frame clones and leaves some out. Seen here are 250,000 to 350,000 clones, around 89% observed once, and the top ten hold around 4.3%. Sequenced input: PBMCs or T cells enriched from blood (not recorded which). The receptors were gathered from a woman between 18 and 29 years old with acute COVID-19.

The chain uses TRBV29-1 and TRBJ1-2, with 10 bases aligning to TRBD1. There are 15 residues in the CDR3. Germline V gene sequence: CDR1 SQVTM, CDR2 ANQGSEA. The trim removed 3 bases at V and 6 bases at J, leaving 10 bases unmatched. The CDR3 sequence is CSVEFSRDRGDGYTF. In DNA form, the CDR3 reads TGCAGCGTTGAGTTTTCTCGGGACAGGGGCGATGGCTACACCTTC.

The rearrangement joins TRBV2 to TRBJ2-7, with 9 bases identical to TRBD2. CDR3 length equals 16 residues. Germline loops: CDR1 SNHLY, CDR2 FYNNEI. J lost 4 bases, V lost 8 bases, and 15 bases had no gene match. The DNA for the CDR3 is TGTGCCAGCGGGGACACCCCGGGACTAGCCCTTTACGAGCAGTACTTC. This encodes CASGDTPGLALYEQYF.

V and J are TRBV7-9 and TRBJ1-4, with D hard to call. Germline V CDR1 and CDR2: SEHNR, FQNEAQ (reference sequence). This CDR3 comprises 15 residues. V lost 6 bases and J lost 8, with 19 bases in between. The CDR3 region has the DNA TGTGCCAGCAGTTTATCGTCCTCGTCCGGGGAAAAACTGTTTTTT. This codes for CASSLSSSSGEKLFF. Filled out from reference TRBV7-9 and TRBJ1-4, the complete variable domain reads DTGVSQNPRHKITKRGQNVTFRCDPISEHNRLYWYRQTLGQGPEFLTYFQNEAQLEKSRLLSDRFSAERPKGSFSTLEIQRTEQGDSAMYLCASSLSSSSGEKLFFGSGTQLSVL.

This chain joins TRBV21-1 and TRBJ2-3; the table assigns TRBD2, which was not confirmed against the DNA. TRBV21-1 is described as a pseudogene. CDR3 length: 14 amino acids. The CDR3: CASSFGEYPIGQYF. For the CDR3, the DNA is TGTGCCAGCAGCTTCGGGGAGTATCCCATCGGGCAGTATTTT.

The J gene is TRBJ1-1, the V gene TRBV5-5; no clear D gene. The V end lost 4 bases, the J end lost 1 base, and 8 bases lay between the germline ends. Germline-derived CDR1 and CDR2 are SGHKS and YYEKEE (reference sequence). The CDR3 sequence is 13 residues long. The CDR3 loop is CASSPDSNTEAFF. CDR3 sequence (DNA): TGTGCCAGCAGCCCTGACTCGAACACTGAAGCTTTCTTT.

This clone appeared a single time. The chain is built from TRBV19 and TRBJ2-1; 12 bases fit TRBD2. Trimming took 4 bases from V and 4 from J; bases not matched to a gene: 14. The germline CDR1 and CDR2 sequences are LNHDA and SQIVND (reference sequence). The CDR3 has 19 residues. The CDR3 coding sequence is TGTGCCAGTAGTAGTTCTAGCGGGAGGGCCATCTCGTGGTACAATGAGCAGTTCTTC. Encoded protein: CASSSSSGRAISWYNEQFF.

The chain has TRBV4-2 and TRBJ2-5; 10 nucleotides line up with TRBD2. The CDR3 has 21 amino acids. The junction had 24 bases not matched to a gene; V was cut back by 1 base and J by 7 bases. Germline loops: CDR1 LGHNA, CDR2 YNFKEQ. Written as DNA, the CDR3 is TGTGCCAGCAGCCAAGTCGGCGGGGGAAAGCGGGAGGGCCGATTCGGAGGGACCCAGTACTTC. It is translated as CASSQVGGGKREGRFGGTQYF.

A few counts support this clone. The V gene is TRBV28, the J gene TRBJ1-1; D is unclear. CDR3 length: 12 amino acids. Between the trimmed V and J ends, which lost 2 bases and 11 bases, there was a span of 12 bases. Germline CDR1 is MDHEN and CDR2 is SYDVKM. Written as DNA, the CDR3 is TGTGCCAGCAGTTTACAGGCTCAGATCGCTTTCTTT. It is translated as CASSLQAQIAFF.

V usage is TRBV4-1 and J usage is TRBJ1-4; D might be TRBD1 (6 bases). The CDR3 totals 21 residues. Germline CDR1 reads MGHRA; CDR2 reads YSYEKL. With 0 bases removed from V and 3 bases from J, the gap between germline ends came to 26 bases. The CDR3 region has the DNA TGCGCCAGCAGCCAAGAAAGAGTCGGTGGCAGGGGACCCCTGGCTAATGAAAAACTGTTTTTT. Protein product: CASSQERVGGRGPLANEKLFF.

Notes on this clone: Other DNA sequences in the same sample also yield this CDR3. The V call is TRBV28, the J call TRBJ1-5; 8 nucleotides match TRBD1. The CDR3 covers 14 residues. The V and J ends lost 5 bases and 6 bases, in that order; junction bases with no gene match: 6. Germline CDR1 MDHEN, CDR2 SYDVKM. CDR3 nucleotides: TGTGCCAGCAGTCTTACAGGGGGGGGTCAGCCCCAGCATTTT. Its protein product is CASSLTGGGQPQHF. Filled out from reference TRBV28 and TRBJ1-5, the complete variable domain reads DVKVTQSSRYLVKRTGEKVFLECVQDMDHENMFWYRQDPGLGLRLIYFSYDVKMKEKGDIPEGYSVSREKKERFSLILESASTNQTSMYLCASSLTGGGQPQHFGDGTRLSIL.

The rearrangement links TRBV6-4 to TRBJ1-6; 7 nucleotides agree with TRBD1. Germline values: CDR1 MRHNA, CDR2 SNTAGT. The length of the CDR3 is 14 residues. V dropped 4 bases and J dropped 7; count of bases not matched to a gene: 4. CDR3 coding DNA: TGTGCCAGCAGTGTAACAGGGGAAAATTCACCCCTCCACTTT. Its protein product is CASSVTGENSPLHF.

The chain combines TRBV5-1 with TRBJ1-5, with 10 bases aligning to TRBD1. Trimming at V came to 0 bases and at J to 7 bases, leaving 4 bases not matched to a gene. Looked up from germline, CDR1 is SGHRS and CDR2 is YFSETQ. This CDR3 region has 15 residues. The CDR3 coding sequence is TGCGCCAGCAGCTTGGAGGGGACAGGGGAACAGCCCCAGCATTTT. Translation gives CASSLEGTGEQPQHF.

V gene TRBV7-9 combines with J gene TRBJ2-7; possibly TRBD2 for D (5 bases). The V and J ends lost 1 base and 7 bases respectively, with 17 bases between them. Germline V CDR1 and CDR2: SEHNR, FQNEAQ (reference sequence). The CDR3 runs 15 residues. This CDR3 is CASSLVRGSLGEQYF. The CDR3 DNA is TGTGCCAGCAGCTTAGTTCGGGGTTCCCTGGGGGAGCAGTACTTC.

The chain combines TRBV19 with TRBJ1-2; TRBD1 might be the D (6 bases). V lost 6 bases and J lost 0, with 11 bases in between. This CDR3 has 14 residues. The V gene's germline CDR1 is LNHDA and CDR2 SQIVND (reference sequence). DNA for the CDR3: TGTGCCAGTAGGCGCGGGGGCACTAACTATGGCTACACCTTC. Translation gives CASRRGGTNYGYTF.

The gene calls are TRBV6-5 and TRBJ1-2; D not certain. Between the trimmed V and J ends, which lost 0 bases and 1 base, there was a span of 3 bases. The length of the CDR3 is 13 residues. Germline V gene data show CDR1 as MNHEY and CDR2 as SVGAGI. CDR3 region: CASSYSVNYGYTF. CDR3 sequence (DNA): TGTGCCAGCAGTTACTCCGTTAACTATGGCTACACCTTC.

This CDR3 is CASSVGGVAREQYF. CDR3 DNA sequence: TGTGCCAGCAGTGTGGGCGGGGTAGCGAGGGAGCAGTACTTC. V is TRBV25-1 and J is TRBJ2-7, with TRBD2 as a possible D gene (6 bases). The CDR3 consists of 14 residues. CDR1 and CDR2 from the germline V gene are MGHDK and SYGVNS. V was cut by 4 bases and J by 7 bases, with 17 bases left in between.

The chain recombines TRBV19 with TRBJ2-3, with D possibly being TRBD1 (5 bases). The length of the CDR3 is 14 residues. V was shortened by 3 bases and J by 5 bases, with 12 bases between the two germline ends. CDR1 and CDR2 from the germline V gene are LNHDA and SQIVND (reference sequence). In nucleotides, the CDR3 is TGTGCCAGTAGTATCTGGGATAGGGGAGATACGCAGTATTTT. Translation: CASSIWDRGDTQYF.

CDR3 region: CASSPRLAVYQSTDTQYF. CDR3 bases: TGTGCCAGCAGCCCCCGGTTAGCGGTATACCAAAGCACAGATACGCAGTATTTT. The chain is built from TRBV11-3 and TRBJ2-3, with a possible D match to TRBD2 (6 bases). V lost 5 bases, J lost 0 bases, and 21 bases lay in between. Germline V gives CDR1 SGHNT, CDR2 YENEEA. The length of the CDR3 is 18 residues. The variable domain in full, completed from reference TRBV11-3 and TRBJ2-3, reads EAGVVQSPRYKIIEKKQPVAFWCNPISGHNTLYWYLQNLGQGPELLIRYENEEAVDDSQLPKDRFSAERLKGVDSTLKIQPAELGDSAVYLCASSPRLAVYQSTDTQYFGPGTRLTVL.

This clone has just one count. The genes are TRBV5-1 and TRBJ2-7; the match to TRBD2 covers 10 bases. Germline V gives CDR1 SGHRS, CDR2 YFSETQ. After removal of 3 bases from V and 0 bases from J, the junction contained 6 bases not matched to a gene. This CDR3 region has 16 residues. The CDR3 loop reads CASSWTSGLASYEQYF. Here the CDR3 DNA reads TGCGCCAGCAGCTGGACTAGCGGCCTTGCCTCCTACGAGCAGTACTTC.

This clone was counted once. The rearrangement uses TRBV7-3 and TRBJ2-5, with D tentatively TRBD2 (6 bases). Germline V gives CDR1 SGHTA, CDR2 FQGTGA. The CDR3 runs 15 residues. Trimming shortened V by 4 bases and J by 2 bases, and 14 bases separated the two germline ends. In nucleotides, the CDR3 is TGTGCCAGCAGCTCTGGCCTCGGACTACAAGAGACCCAGTACTTC. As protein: CASSSGLGLQETQYF.

The CDR3 bases are TGTGCCAGCCCATCCGCTACAGGGGACACTGAAGCTTTCTTT. Translating it yields CASPSATGDTEAFF. This sequence joins TRBV28 and TRBJ1-1, with 7 positions matching TRBD1. Trimming removed 8 bases from V and 3 bases from J; junction bases left unmatched: 9. The CDR3 covers 14 residues. The germline gives CDR1 MDHEN, CDR2 SYDVKM.

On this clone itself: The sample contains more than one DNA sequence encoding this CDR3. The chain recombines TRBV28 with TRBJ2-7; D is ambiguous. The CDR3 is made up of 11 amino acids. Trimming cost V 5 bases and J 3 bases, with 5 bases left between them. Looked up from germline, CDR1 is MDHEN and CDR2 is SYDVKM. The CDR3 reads CASSLLYEQYF. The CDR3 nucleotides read TGTGCCAGCAGTCTCCTCTACGAGCAGTACTTC.

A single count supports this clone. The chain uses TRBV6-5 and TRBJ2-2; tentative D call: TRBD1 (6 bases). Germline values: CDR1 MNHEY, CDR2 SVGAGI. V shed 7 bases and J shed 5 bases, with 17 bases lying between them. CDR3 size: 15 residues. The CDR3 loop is CASNRYRENTGELFF. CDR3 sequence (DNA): TGTGCCAGCAACAGATACAGGGAGAATACCGGGGAGCTGTTTTTT.

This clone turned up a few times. The CDR3: CASSLTGQGTEAFF. The CDR3 DNA reads TGTGCCAGCTCACTTACCGGACAGGGGACTGAAGCTTTCTTT. The chain uses TRBV18 and TRBJ1-1; 9 nucleotides align to TRBD1. Looked up from germline, CDR1 is KGHSH and CDR2 is LQKENI. With 4 bases clipped from V and 5 bases from J, the junction kept 5 bases outside the gene matches. The CDR3 consists of 14 residues.

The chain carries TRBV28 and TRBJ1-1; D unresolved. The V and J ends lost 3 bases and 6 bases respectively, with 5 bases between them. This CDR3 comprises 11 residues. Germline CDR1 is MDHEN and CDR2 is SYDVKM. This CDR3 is CASSFSSEAFF. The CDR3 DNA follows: TGTGCCAGCAGTTTCTCTTCTGAAGCTTTCTTT.

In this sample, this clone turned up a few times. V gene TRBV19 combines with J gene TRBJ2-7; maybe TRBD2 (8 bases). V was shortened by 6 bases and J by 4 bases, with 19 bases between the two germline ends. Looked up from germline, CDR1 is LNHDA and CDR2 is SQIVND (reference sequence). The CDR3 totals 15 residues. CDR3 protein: CASSPTGGGGYEQYF. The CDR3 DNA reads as TGTGCCAGTAGCCCAACGGGAGGGGGCGGGTACGAGCAGTACTTC.

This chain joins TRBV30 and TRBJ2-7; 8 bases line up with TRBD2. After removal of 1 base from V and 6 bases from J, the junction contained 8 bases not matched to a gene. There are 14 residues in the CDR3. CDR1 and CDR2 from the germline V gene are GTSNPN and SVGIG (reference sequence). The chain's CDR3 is CAWSAGISGTEQYF. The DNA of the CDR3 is TGTGCCTGGAGTGCTGGGATTAGCGGGACCGAGCAGTACTTC.

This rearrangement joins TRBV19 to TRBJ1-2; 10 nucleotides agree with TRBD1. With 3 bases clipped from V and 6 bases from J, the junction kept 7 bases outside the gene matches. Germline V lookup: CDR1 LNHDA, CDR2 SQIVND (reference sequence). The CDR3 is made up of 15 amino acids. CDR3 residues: CASSIRTGGSHGYTF. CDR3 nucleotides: TGTGCCAGTAGTATCAGGACAGGGGGAAGTCATGGCTACACCTTC.

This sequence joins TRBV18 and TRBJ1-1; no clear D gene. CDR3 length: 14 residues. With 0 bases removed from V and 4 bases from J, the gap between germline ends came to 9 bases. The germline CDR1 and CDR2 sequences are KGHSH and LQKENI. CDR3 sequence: CASSPPSGFTEAFF. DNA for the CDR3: TGTGCCAGCTCACCACCGTCGGGGTTCACTGAAGCTTTCTTT.